Described below is a single TCR beta chain sequence and its context. This clone was detected once. What this receptor recognizes is not known. Base-call qualities are not available, and no considerably larger clone is one nucleotide away. The data belong to a study of blood T cell repertoires in COVID-19 (dated by TCRdb to the early 2020s). Study-wide context: Collaborator samples came from the United States, Italy and Spain and covered acute and convalescent phases of COVID-19. The prospective study material was composed of cDNA or gDNA derived from T cells, B-cell-depleted T cells, or PBMCs. Deeply sampled blood TCRbeta repertoires from subjects exposed to, actively infected with, or recovered from COVID-19 were included in the dataset. The repertoires were released in a freely available public database meant as a resource for research on the immune response to SARS-CoV-2. The samples were drawn from two sources: the first 160 participants of the ongoing ImmuneRACE study, and about 1,300 subjects contributed by 6 global collaborators. The sample metadata nearly always contained a de-identified subject ID, COVID-19 status, age in years and sex. Where HLA class I and class II types were available, the types were taken from metadata supplied by the sample provider, not from assay-based typing.

CDR1 MDHEN and CDR2 SYDVKM are derived from the germline V gene. V loses 5 bases, J loses 6 bases, and the germline ends lie 12 bases apart. The CDR3 starts with the cysteine, ends with the phenylalanine, and has 13 residues. Only CDR3 DNA is held: 39 bases, read in frame from base 1. Results and caveats for the whole study, not just this receptor: The amount of clinical and demographic metadata varied by source and participant and was provided uncurated.

Participants in the prospective study were aged roughly 18 to 89 years, lived in about two dozen United States geographic areas, and enrolled through a virtual design. In the prospective study, cohorts were assigned on the basis of participant-reported clinical history obtained from a screening survey and a study questionnaire. ImmuneRACE Cohort 3 recovered participants were defined by two consecutive negative NP/OP PCR tests, healthcare professional clearance, or symptom resolution. In the prospective study, mobile phlebotomists collected whole blood, serum and a nasopharyngeal or oropharyngeal swab from each participant. Prospective study participants could optionally give additional blood draws and questionnaires over a roughly two-month period. Before DNA extraction, prospective study blood samples were shipped either frozen or at room temperature. TCRbeta CDR3 regions were amplified from genomic DNA by means of the immunoSEQ Assay, a bias-controlled multiplex PCR. Processing in the source paper ran as follows. Nucleated cell counts per sample were estimated from amplification of reference gene primers within the assay. To quantify the absolute abundance of each unique TCRbeta CDR3 rearrangement, sequence reads were collapsed and filtered. For each sample, productive Simpson clonality was calculated as the square root of Simpson's diversity index over productive rearrangements. This immuneACCESS table, as held by TCRdb, lists in-frame sequences with V and J called but not all clones. Of the missing ones, under half trace to an unresolved V gene in checked studies; the others have no known cause. For V, J and clone size, that table is used; D and trimming come from the DNA. In this sample the table shows under 200,000 clones, roughly 80% of which occur a single time. Of the sample, 9.5% to 12% falls within the top ten clones.

The receptor chain draws on TRBV28 and TRBJ2-3; TRBD2 might be the D gene, on 5 matching bases. The source is a man aged 45-65 years who had recovered from COVID-19. Material: PBMCs or T cells enriched from blood (not recorded which). The nucleotides read TGTGCCAGCAGTACGGCTAGCATGGATACGCAGTATTTT. This yields the protein CASSTASMDTQYF.